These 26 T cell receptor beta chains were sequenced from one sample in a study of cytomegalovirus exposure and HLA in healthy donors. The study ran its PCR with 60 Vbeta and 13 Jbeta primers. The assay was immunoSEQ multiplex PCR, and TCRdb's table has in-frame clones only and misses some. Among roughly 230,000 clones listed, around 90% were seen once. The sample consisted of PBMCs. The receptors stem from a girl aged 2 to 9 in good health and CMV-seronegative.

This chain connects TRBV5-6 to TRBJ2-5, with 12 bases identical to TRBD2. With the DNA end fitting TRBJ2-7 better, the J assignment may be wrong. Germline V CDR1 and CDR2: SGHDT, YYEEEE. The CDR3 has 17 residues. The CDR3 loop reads CASSLLLAGGSSYEQYF. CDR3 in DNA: TGTGCCAGCAGCTTGCTACTAGCGGGAGGATCCTCCTACGAGCAGTACTTC.

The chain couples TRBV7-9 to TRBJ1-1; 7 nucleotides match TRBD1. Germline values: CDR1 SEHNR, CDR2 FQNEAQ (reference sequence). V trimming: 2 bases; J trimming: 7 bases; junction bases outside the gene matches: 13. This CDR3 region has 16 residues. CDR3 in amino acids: CASSLLHPTGSGEAFF. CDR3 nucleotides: TGTGCCAGCAGCTTATTGCACCCGACAGGGAGCGGTGAAGCTTTCTTT.

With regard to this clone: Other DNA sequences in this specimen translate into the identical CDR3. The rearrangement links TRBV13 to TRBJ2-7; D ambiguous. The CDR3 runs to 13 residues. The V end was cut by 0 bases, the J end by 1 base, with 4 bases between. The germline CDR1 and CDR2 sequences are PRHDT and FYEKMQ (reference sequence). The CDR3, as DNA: TGTGCCAGCAGCTTAGGCAGATCCTACGAGCAGTACTTC. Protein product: CASSLGRSYEQYF.

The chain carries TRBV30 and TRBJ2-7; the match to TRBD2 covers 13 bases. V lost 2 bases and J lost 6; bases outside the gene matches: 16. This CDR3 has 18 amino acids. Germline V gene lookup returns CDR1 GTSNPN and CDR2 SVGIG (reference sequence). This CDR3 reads CAWSPFRTSGSPPLEQYF. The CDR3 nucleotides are TGTGCCTGGAGTCCCTTCCGGACTAGCGGGAGCCCCCCCCTCGAGCAGTACTTC.

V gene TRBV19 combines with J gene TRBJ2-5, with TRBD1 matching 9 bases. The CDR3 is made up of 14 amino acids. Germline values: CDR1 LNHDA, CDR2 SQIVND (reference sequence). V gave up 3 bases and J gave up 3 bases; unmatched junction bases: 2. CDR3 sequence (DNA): TGTGCCAGTAGTATCCGGGACAGGGAAGAGACCCAGTACTTC. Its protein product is CASSIRDREETQYF.

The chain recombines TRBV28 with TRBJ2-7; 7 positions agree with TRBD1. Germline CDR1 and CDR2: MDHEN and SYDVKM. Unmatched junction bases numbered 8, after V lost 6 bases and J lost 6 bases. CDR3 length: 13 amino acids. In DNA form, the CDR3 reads TGTGCCAGCAGACAGGGGAATTACCCCGAGCAGTACTTC. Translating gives CASRQGNYPEQYF.

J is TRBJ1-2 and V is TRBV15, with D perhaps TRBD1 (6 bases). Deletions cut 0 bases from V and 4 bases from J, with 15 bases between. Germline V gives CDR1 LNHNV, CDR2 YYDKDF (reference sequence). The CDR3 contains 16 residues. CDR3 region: CATSRDWAGASYGYTF. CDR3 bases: TGTGCCACCAGCAGAGATTGGGCAGGGGCCTCCTATGGCTACACCTTC.

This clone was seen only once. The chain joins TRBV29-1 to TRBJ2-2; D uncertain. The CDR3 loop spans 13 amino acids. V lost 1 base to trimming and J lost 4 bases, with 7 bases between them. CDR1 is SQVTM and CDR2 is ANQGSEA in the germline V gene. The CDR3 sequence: CSVEGQTTGELFF. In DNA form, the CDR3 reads TGCAGCGTTGAAGGACAAACCACCGGGGAGCTGTTTTTT.

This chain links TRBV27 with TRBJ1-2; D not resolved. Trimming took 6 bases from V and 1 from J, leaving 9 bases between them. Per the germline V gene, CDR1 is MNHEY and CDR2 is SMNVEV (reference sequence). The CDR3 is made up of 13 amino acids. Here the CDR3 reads CASRADVNYGYTF. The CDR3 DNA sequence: TGTGCCAGCAGGGCGGATGTTAACTATGGCTACACCTTC.

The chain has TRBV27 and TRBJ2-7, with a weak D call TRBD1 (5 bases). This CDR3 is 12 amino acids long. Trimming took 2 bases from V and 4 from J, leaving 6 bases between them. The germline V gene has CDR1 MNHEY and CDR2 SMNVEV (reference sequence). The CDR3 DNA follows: TGTGCCAGCAGTTTACAGGGTTACGAGCAGTACTTC. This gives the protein CASSLQGYEQYF.

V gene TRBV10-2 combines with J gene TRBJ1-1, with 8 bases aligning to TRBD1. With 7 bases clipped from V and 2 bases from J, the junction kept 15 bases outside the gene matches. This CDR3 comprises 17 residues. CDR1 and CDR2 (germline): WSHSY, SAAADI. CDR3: CASNGPTGDETNTEAFF. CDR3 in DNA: TGCGCCAGCAACGGGCCGACAGGGGACGAAACCAACACTGAAGCTTTCTTT.

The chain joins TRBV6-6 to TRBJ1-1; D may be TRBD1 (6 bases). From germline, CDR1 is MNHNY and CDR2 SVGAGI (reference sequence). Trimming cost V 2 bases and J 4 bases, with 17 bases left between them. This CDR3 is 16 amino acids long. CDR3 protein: CASSYRMGASSTEAFF. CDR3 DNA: TGTGCCAGCAGTTACCGGATGGGGGCGTCGAGCACTGAAGCTTTCTTT.

In nucleotides, the CDR3 is TGCGCCAGCAGCTTGAACCCTTCTTCCGGGTACGAGCAGTACTTC. Translating gives CASSLNPSSGYEQYF. The rearrangement joins TRBV5-1 to TRBJ2-7; no clear D. CDR3 length: 15 amino acids. Germline loops: CDR1 SGHRS, CDR2 YFSETQ. V was trimmed by 1 base and J by 4 bases, leaving 15 bases between them.

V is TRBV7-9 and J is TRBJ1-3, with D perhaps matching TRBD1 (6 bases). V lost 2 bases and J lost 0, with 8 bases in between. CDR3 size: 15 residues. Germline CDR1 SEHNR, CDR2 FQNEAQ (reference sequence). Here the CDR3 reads CASSLRQVSGNTIYF. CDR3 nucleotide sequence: TGTGCCAGCAGCTTAAGACAGGTCTCTGGAAACACCATATATTTT.

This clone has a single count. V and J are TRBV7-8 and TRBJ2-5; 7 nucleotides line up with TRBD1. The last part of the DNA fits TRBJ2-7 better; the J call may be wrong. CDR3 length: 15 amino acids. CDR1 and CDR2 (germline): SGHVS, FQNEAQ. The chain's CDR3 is CASSPRQGNSYEQYF. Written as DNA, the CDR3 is TGTGCCAGCAGCCCCAGACAGGGAAACTCCTACGAGCAGTACTTC.

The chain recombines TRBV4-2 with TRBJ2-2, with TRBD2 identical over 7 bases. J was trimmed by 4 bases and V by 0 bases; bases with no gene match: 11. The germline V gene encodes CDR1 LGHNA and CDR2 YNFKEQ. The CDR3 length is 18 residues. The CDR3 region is CASSQEEFGASGTGELFF. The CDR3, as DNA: TGTGCCAGCAGCCAAGAAGAATTTGGGGCTAGCGGCACCGGGGAGCTGTTTTTT.

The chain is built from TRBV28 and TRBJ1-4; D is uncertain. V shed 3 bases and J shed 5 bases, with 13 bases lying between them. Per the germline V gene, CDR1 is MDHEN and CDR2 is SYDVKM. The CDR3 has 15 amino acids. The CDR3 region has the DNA TGTGCCAGCAGTTTCGCTGGGAGGGAAAATGAAAAACTGTTTTTT. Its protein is CASSFAGRENEKLFF.

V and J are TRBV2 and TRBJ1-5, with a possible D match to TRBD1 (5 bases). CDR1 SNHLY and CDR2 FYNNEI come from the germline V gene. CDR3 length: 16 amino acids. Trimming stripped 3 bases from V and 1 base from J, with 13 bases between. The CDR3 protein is CASSDTRAGSNQPQHF. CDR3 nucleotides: TGTGCCAGCAGTGATACCAGGGCGGGAAGCAATCAGCCCCAGCATTTT.

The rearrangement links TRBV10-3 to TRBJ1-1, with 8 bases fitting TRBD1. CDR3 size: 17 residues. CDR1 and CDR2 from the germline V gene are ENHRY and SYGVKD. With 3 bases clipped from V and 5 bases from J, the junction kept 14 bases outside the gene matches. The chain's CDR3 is CAISDILGTGLGTEAFF. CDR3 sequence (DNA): TGTGCCATCAGTGATATCCTCGGGACAGGCCTAGGGACTGAAGCTTTCTTT.

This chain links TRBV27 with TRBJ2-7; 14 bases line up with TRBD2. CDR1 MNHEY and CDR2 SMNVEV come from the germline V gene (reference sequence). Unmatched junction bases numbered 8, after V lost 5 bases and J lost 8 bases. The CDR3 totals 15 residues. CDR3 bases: TGTGCCAGCAGTGGGGGACTAGCGGGAGAGTTCAAGCAGTACTTC. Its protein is CASSGGLAGEFKQYF.

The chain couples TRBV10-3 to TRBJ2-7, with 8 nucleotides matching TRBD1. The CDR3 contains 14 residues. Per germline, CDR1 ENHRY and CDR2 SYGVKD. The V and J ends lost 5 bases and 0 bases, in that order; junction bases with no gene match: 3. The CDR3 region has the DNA TGTGCCATCAGTCGGACAGGGACCTCCTACGAGCAGTACTTC. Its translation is CAISRTGTSYEQYF.

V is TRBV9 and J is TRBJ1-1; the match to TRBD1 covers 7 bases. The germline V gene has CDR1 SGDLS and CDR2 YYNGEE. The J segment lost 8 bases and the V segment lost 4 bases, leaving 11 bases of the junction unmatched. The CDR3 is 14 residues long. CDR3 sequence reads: CASSPRQGAREAFF. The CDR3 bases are TGTGCCAGCAGCCCCAGACAGGGCGCCCGGGAAGCTTTCTTT.

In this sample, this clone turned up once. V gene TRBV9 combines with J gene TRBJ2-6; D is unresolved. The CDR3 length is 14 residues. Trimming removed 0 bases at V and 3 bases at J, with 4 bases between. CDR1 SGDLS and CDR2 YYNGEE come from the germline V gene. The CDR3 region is CASSVANGANVLTF. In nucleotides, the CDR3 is TGTGCCAGCAGCGTAGCTAATGGGGCCAACGTCCTGACTTTC.

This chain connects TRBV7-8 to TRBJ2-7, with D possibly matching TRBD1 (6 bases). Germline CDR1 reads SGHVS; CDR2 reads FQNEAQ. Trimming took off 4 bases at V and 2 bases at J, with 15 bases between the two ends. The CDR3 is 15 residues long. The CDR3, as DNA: TGTGCCAGCAGCTATGGACGGGACACCACCTACGAGCAGTACTTC. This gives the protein CASSYGRDTTYEQYF.

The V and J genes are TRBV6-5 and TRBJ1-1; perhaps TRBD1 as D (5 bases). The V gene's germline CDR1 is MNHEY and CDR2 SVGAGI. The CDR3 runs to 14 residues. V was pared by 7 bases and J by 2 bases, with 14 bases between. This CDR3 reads CASTSTELNTEAFF. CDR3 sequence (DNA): TGTGCCAGCACCTCGACAGAACTTAACACTGAAGCTTTCTTT.

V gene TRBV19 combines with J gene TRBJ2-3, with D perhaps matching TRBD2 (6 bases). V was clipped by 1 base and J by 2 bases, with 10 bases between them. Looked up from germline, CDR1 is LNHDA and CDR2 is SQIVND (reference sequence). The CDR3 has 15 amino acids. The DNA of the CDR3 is TGTGCCAGTAGTATAGTTGGGGGGACCACAGATACGCAGTATTTT. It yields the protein CASSIVGGTTDTQYF.